The next 11 T cell receptor beta chains were all read from a single sample in a study of T cell responses to AZD1222 COVID-19 vaccine. Clones were read by immunoSEQ multiplex PCR, and TCRdb kept only the in-frame ones, dropping some. The sample has roughly 110,000 clones; roughly 90% are singletons. Material: peripheral blood, obtained on day 0 of AZD1222 vaccination. These receptors all stem from an adult in good health.

The chain couples TRBV3-1 (or the pseudogene TRBV3-2) to TRBJ1-5; TRBD1 might be the D (5 bases). The CDR3 length is 14 residues. The V end was cut by 0 bases, the J end by 9 bases, with 12 bases between. Germline values: CDR1 LGHDT, CDR2 YNNKEL (reference sequence). Here the CDR3 DNA reads TGTGCCAGCAGCCAAGACGACAGCCTATCGCCCCAGCATTTT. This sequence encodes CASSQDDSLSPQHF.

This clone was counted many times. This chain uses TRBV7-8 with TRBJ2-1; TRBD2 matches at 16 bases. Germline V lookup: CDR1 SGHVS, CDR2 FQNEAQ. V dropped 5 bases and J dropped 2; count of bases not matched to a gene: 3. This CDR3 is built from 17 residues. CDR3 in amino acids: CASSVGTSGRAYNEQFF. The CDR3, as DNA: TGTGCCAGCAGCGTAGGGACTAGCGGGAGGGCCTACAATGAGCAGTTCTTC.

V gene TRBV6-5 combines with J gene TRBJ1-6, with D possibly being TRBD1 (5 bases). The CDR3 runs to 16 residues. CDR1 is MNHEY, CDR2 SVGAGI, per germline. V shed 2 bases and J shed 0 bases, with 8 bases lying between them. The CDR3: CASSYGGNSYNSPLHF. As DNA, the CDR3 is TGTGCCAGCAGTTACGGGGGTAACTCCTATAATTCACCCCTCCACTTT.

V usage is TRBV4-1 and J usage is TRBJ2-3, with D possibly being TRBD1 or TRBD2 (5 bases each). Trimming cost V 2 bases and J 6 bases, with 15 bases left between them. There are 15 residues in the CDR3. Germline CDR1 MGHRA, CDR2 YSYEKL. The CDR3 sequence: CASSQMGLEADTQYF. As DNA, the CDR3 is TGCGCCAGCAGCCAAATGGGGCTGGAGGCCGATACGCAGTATTTT.

The rearrangement joins TRBV18 to TRBJ2-7; D is possibly TRBD1 (5 bases). CDR1 is KGHSH, CDR2 LQKENI, per germline. The CDR3 is 14 residues long. Trimming shortened V by 3 bases and J by 6 bases, and 15 bases separated the two germline ends. The CDR3 loop reads CASSPGRDLGEQYF. CDR3 in DNA: TGTGCCAGCTCACCGGGCAGGGATTTAGGCGAGCAGTACTTC.

This clone was detected once. This chain links TRBV10-3 with TRBJ1-2; D is undetermined. This CDR3 has 15 residues. Germline assignment: CDR1 ENHRY and CDR2 SYGVKD. V gave up 2 bases and J gave up 3 bases, with 13 bases separating them. CDR3 nucleotides: TGTGCCATCAGTGAGGACGGGGTACGTGACTATGGCTACACCTTC. Translated: CAISEDGVRDYGYTF.

About this clone: At one of its ends the junction is not consistent with the germline gene, which may arise from a read error. The chain uses TRBV7-7 and TRBJ2-6; TRBD2 agrees at 8 bases. Germline V CDR1 and CDR2: SSHAT, FNYEAQ (reference sequence). The CDR3 extends over 16 amino acids. CDR3 nucleotides: TGTGCTAGCAGCAGGGTAGCGGGGTCTGGGGCCAACGTCCTGACTTTC. It codes for CASSRVAGSGANVLTF.

The chain has TRBV5-1 and TRBJ1-2, with no clear D. Germline CDR1 and CDR2: SGHRS and YFSETQ. This CDR3 comprises 13 residues. Trimming removed 0 bases from V and 6 bases from J, with 9 bases in between. The CDR3 loop is CASSLGGGDGYTF. The CDR3 region has the DNA TGCGCCAGCAGCTTGGGTGGCGGGGATGGCTACACCTTC.

The chain employs TRBV6-5 and TRBJ1-1, with D perhaps matching TRBD1 (5 bases). The V end lost 0 bases, the J end lost 4 bases, and 9 bases lay between the germline ends. The CDR3 contains 14 residues. Germline lookup yields CDR1 MNHEY and CDR2 SVGAGI. The CDR3 sequence: CASSYSRGSTEAFF. CDR3 coding DNA: TGTGCCAGCAGTTACTCGAGGGGATCCACTGAAGCTTTCTTT.

This clone was counted a single time. The rearrangement uses TRBV30 and TRBJ1-1; perhaps TRBD1 as D (5 bases). Trimming took off 4 bases at V and 5 bases at J, with 11 bases between the two ends. CDR1 GTSNPN and CDR2 SVGIG come from the germline V gene (reference sequence). The length of the CDR3 is 12 residues. CDR3 amino acids: CAWTLEGTEAFF. The CDR3 bases are TGTGCCTGGACCTTAGAGGGGACTGAAGCTTTCTTT.

Concerning this clone itself: Other DNA sequences from this sample encode an identical CDR3 as well. The V and J genes are TRBV28 and TRBJ2-7, with TRBD1 matching over 8 bases. The CDR3 is 13 residues long. CDR1 is MDHEN, CDR2 SYDVKM, per germline. V was pared by 5 bases and J by 3 bases, with 3 bases of the junction left unmatched. The CDR3 coding sequence is TGTGCCAGCAGTAGCGGACAGGGCTACGAGCAGTACTTC. Translated, it gives CASSSGQGYEQYF. The full variable domain, with the rest looked up from reference TRBV28 and TRBJ2-7, is DVKVTQSSRYLVKRTGEKVFLECVQDMDHENMFWYRQDPGLGLRLIYFSYDVKMKEKGDIPEGYSVSREKKERFSLILESASTNQTSMYLCASSSGQGYEQYFGPGTRLTVT.